These 20 T cell receptor beta chains were sequenced from one sample in a study of blood T cells in healthy people across ages. Next came a second PCR, run for about 7 to 12 cycles, which used a sample-barcoded 5' primer along with a J-beta primer mix. TCRdb used MiXCR to reprocess the 5' RACE reads, holding one entry per CDR3 protein. The profile shows about 1.4 million distinct CDR3 sequences, roughly 59% of them singletons. The source material was blood. The receptors shown here come from a man between 18 and 29 years old in good health.

The chain is built from TRBV4-1 and TRBJ1-1, with no clear D. Germline V gene data show CDR1 as MGHRA and CDR2 as YSYEKL. The CDR3 loop spans 15 amino acids. Between the trimmed V and J ends, which lost 3 bases and 1 base, there was a span of 12 bases. CDR3: CASSQTDIRNTEAFF. DNA of the CDR3: TGCGCCAGCAGCCAGACTGACATTCGGAACACTGAAGCTTTCTTT.

At least ten counts were recorded for this clonotype. This chain joins TRBV20-1 and TRBJ2-1, with 14 bases lining up with TRBD2. Germline CDR1 reads DFQATT; CDR2 reads SNEGSKA (reference sequence). V trimming: 5 bases; J trimming: 15 bases; junction bases outside the gene matches: 12. The CDR3 runs 14 residues. The CDR3 is CSAPRLAGGPVPFF. The CDR3 coding sequence is TGCAGTGCTCCTCGACTAGCGGGAGGGCCGGTTCCGTTCTTC.

The V gene is TRBV29-1, the J gene TRBJ2-3; D is undetermined. CDR3 length: 14 amino acids. The germline gives CDR1 SQVTM, CDR2 ANQGSEA. The DNA of the CDR3 is TGCGGCATTCTCGGCAGTCAGGTTGCAGATACGCAGTATTTT. It yields the protein CGILGSQVADTQYF.

The V gene is TRBV27, the J gene TRBJ1-5, with D maybe TRBD1 (5 bases). The CDR3 contains 15 residues. Germline-derived CDR1 and CDR2 are MNHEY and SMNVEV (reference sequence). The V end was cut by 2 bases, the J end by 3 bases, with 11 bases between. The CDR3 spells CASSLGGWDNQPQHF. The CDR3 DNA sequence: TGTGCCAGCAGTTTAGGGGGGTGGGACAATCAGCCCCAGCATTTT.

The chain combines TRBV6-4 with TRBJ1-1, with unresolved D. Trimming pared 2 bases from V and 5 bases from J, leaving 9 bases between. The CDR3 has 13 amino acids. Germline loops: CDR1 MRHNA, CDR2 SNTAGT. The chain's CDR3 is CASSDNIGTEAFF. CDR3 nucleotides: TGTGCCAGCAGTGACAATATCGGGACTGAAGCTTTCTTT.

The chain carries TRBV27 and TRBJ2-1; D may be TRBD2 (6 bases). With 0 bases removed from V and 9 bases from J, the gap between germline ends came to 15 bases. The CDR3 is made up of 15 amino acids. The V gene's germline CDR1 is MNHEY and CDR2 SMNVEV (reference sequence). This chain's CDR3 is CASSLSRRAFGEQFF. CDR3 nucleotide sequence: TGTGCCAGCAGTTTATCTAGGAGGGCCTTTGGTGAGCAGTTCTTC.

The chain has TRBV12-3 or TRBV12-4 and TRBJ2-6; D possibly corresponds to TRBD1 (6 bases). V gave up 5 bases and J gave up 1 base, with 12 bases separating them. The CDR3 sequence is 16 residues long. CDR3 region: CASSRTVLSGANVLTF. Here the CDR3 DNA reads TGTGCCAGCAGTCGGACAGTCCTATCTGGGGCCAACGTCCTGACTTTC.

CDR3 DNA: TGTGCCAGGCCGAGCGGGCCCCTCCTCTCCTACGAGCAGTACTTC. Translation gives CARPSGPLLSYEQYF. The chain recombines TRBV3-1 with TRBJ2-7; D possibly corresponds to TRBD2 (6 bases). Per germline, CDR1 LGHDT and CDR2 YNNKEL (reference sequence). This CDR3 has 15 amino acids. Deletions cut 9 bases from V and 0 bases from J, with 18 bases between.

Here the CDR3 DNA reads TGCAGCGCCCACCCAGGGCCAACTAATGAAAAACTGTTTTTT. It specifies CSAHPGPTNEKLFF. This chain connects TRBV29-1 to TRBJ1-4, with a weak D call TRBD1 (5 bases). The CDR3 loop spans 14 amino acids. V was clipped by 7 bases and J by 0 bases, with 12 bases between them. The germline V gene has CDR1 SQVTM and CDR2 ANQGSEA.

The genes are TRBV14 and TRBJ2-4; D may be TRBD2 (5 bases). Per germline, CDR1 SGHDN and CDR2 FVKESK. Trimming took off 0 bases at V and 4 bases at J, with 16 bases between the two ends. The CDR3 totals 17 residues. The CDR3 sequence is CASSQEVVEGMKNIQYF. The CDR3 DNA follows: TGTGCCAGCAGCCAAGAGGTCGTCGAGGGCATGAAAAACATTCAGTACTTC.

The V gene is TRBV7-2, the J gene TRBJ1-6; D is uncertain. The CDR3 runs 16 residues. The germline V gene encodes CDR1 SGHTA and CDR2 FQGNSA. V was cut by 5 bases and J by 7 bases, with 18 bases left in between. CDR3 amino acids: CASSDGVAPSNSPLHF. The CDR3 DNA is TGTGCCAGCAGCGACGGGGTAGCGCCTAGCAATTCACCCCTCCACTTT.

A few counts support this clonotype. The chain joins TRBV6-2 or TRBV6-3 to TRBJ2-1, with D unclear. Germline V CDR1 and CDR2: MNHEY, SVGEGT. The CDR3 has 12 residues. V lost 4 bases and J 6 bases, leaving 7 bases between the germline ends. For the CDR3, the DNA is TGTGCCAGCAGTTTTTTGCCCAATGAGCAGTTCTTC. Its translation: CASSFLPNEQFF.

V is TRBV2 and J is TRBJ1-1; D is ambiguous. The CDR3 sequence is 13 residues long. V lost 3 bases to trimming and J lost 3 bases, with 8 bases between them. Germline-derived CDR1 and CDR2 are SNHLY and FYNNEI. This chain's CDR3 is CASSEASHTEAFF. CDR3 sequence (DNA): TGTGCCAGCAGTGAGGCATCTCACACTGAAGCTTTCTTT.

J is TRBJ2-3 and V is TRBV6-6; 8 bases agree with TRBD2. This CDR3 region has 17 residues. V lost 0 bases to trimming and J lost 5 bases; unmatched junction nucleotides: 10. In germline, CDR1 is MNHNY, CDR2 SVGAGI (reference sequence). CDR3 amino acids: CASSYSTASGFLDTQYF. In DNA form, the CDR3 reads TGTGCCAGCAGTTACTCGACCGCTAGCGGGTTCTTAGATACGCAGTATTTT.

The chain is built from TRBV20-1 and TRBJ2-7; no definite D call. V lost 0 bases, J lost 1 base, and 7 bases lay in between. Germline V lookup: CDR1 DFQATT, CDR2 SNEGSKA (reference sequence). The length of the CDR3 is 13 residues. This CDR3 reads CSARDRESYEQYF. CDR3 in DNA: TGCAGTGCTAGAGATCGTGAATCCTACGAGCAGTACTTC.

The chain uses TRBV10-3 and TRBJ2-1, with TRBD1 identical over 7 bases. The CDR3 is 16 residues long. The junction had 11 bases not matched to a gene; V was cut back by 5 bases and J by 4 bases. The V gene's germline CDR1 is ENHRY and CDR2 SYGVKD. CDR3 protein: CAISTARDRPYNEQFF. As DNA, the CDR3 is TGTGCCATCAGTACGGCCCGGGACAGACCTTACAATGAGCAGTTCTTC.

The chain links TRBV4-2 to TRBJ2-7, with 10 bases matching TRBD2. In germline, CDR1 is LGHNA, CDR2 YNFKEQ. The CDR3 has 14 amino acids. The J segment lost 5 bases and the V segment lost 4 bases, leaving 5 bases of the junction unmatched. The CDR3 sequence is CASSRAGGHDEQYF. In DNA form, the CDR3 reads TGTGCCAGCAGCCGAGCGGGAGGGCATGACGAGCAGTACTTC.

The chain uses TRBV7-2 and TRBJ2-3; 9 bases are a match to TRBD2. V was pared by 1 base and J by 6 bases, with 14 bases of the junction left unmatched. The V gene's germline CDR1 is SGHTA and CDR2 FQGNSA. CDR3 length: 18 amino acids. CDR3 DNA: TGTGCCAGCAGCTTAGTTCTACTTGTGCGGGGGGGTCGGGATACGCAGTATTTT. Residues: CASSLVLLVRGGRDTQYF.

The rearrangement joins TRBV10-3 to TRBJ2-3; maybe TRBD1 (5 bases). V was cut by 7 bases and J by 2 bases, with 7 bases left in between. This CDR3 region has 12 residues. Per germline, CDR1 ENHRY and CDR2 SYGVKD. The CDR3 region is CAIMDNTDTQYF. As DNA, the CDR3 is TGTGCCATCATGGACAACACAGATACGCAGTATTTT.

The chain carries TRBV29-1 and TRBJ2-1; 8 positions agree with TRBD1. V trimming: 6 bases; J trimming: 2 bases; junction bases outside the gene matches: 15. Germline assignment: CDR1 SQVTM and CDR2 ANQGSEA. The CDR3 spans 17 residues. CDR3 coding DNA: TGCAGCGTAGAGACAGGGGATGACGGGTTCACCTACAATGAGCAGTTCTTC. Its translation is CSVETGDDGFTYNEQFF.